Listed here is a single T cell receptor (beta chain). Its antigen remains undetermined. No much larger clone exists at a distance of one base, and base qualities are not known. Taken from the germline V gene, the CDR1 and CDR2 loops are SGHTA and FQGNSA. CDR3 length: 15 amino acids, cysteine to phenylalanine. Only the CDR3 portion is preserved as DNA: 45 bases, with reading frame beginning at the first base. Trimming takes 5 bases from V and 0 bases from J, and the germline ends sit 10 bases apart. This sample stems from a study of blood T cells in healthy people across ages (dated by TCRdb to 2013 to 2016). At the level of the whole study: Template switching captured roughly one uniquely barcoded TCR beta cDNA molecule per two T cells in model experiments. Age-related changes in TCR beta repertoire diversity were measured in the study by deep sequencing normalized with unique cDNA molecular identifiers. Four age groups were formed from the donors: young (average approximately 15 years), middle-aged (roughly 38), aged (under 70) and long-lived (more than 75). Two additional independent replicas of 1 million unique cDNA reads from the same blood draw were analyzed for two donors (one aged 18 to 29 and one aged 80 or older).

The library relied on 5' RACE. Data came from an Illumina HiSeq 2500. A second PCR of about 7 to 12 cycles was run with a J-beta primer mix and a sample-barcoded 5' primer. Each TCR beta cDNA molecule received a unique molecular identifier from a template-switch 5' adaptor carrying 12 random nucleotides. Each sample yielded at least 3 million CDR3-containing paired-end reads. First-strand cDNA was synthesized from all RNA with the Mint cDNA synthesis kit, primed by a TRBC-specific oligonucleotide. After uracil-DNA glycosylase treatment, a first 18-cycle PCR used universal primers M1SS and BC2_uni_R on all cDNA. The original methods were these. Normalization of each sample was performed by random selection of 1 million high-quality reads, each carrying a distinct molecular identifier. Instead of being binned into consensus sequences, reads that shared molecular identifiers were thrown out. MiTCR, set to a Q25 quality threshold and the strictest error-elimination algorithm, was used for CDR3 identification, clonotype clustering and error correction. A nonparametric unseen species model using Euler transformation provided a lower-bound estimate of total TCR beta diversity. TCRdb reprocessed the public reads (quality trimming at Q25 with fastp, clone calling with MiXCR) and kept in-frame beta chains. Each record represents a unique CDR3 protein, reported with the most common genes and DNA among its rows. The V and J calls were not made by the authors but by TCRdb's processing. The sample profile shows about 840,000 distinct CDR3 sequences; approximately 32% of them were found once. Roughly 10% of the sample comes from the top ten.

Donors were 39 systemically healthy Caucasian individuals from Russia aged about 6 to 100 years. Each donor gave 8 to 10 milliliters of peripheral blood, drawn into EDTA-treated Vacutainer tubes. Ficoll-Paque density-gradient centrifugation was used to isolate PBMCs, with at least 6 million per sample. Trizol reagent was used to extract total RNA from PBMCs, with at least 5.5 micrograms per sample. Naive CD45RAhigh/CD27high T cell percentages were measured by flow cytometry on a PBMC aliquot from every donor. The study at large found these results: Since profiling was done on bulk unsorted PBMCs, naive and antigen-experienced compartments could not be conclusively compared. There was a strong correlation between observed TCR beta diversity and the percentage of naive T cells measured by flow cytometry. Estimates of total diversity based on one million sequenced T cells were considered lower bounds and underestimates. Donor CMV infection status was unknown, potentially confounding age-related changes in expanded clonotypes. As age increased, observed TCR beta diversity per million T cells dropped in a roughly linear way, and a significant reduction was already evident by age 40. Compared with the aged group, the long-lived group had more naive CD4+ T cells, fewer expanded clones and increased TCR diversity, a pattern suggesting age selection.

These sequences were also reported in another study, on T cells of mothers and their children. That second report states: Nine systemically healthy Caucasian individuals, comprising three mothers and their six children, were included as donors. cDNA synthesis used all of the extracted RNA, with roughly 1.5 ug of RNA in each 15 ul reaction. In the second PCR, the M1S primer introduced both the sample barcodes and 2-4 random nucleotides. Each mother yielded over 8.5 million TCR beta CDR3 reads and each child some 3 million reads. TCR recombination output is similarly shaped by thymic selection in related and unrelated pairs, with a minor effect exerted by inherited differences. Related mother-child pairs always showed normalized repertoire overlap that was slightly higher than in unrelated mother-child pairs, though the difference was never significant. No persistent microchimeric T cell clones were detected, at a sensitivity of roughly 100 clones per million clonotypes. In the study, deep NGS was used to compare the TCR beta repertoires of mothers and children, and features distinguishing related mother-child pairs from unrelated individuals were sought. Mothers averaged approximately 40 +/- 4 years of age and children averaged about 10 +/- 4 years. After adapter ligation with NEBNext reagents, the libraries were sequenced on Illumina HiSeq 2000 with 100+100 nt paired-end reads. To prevent cross-contamination, the mother and child libraries were prepared a month apart and were sequenced in separate runs. For each donor, somewhere between roughly 500,000 and 2,100,000 distinct TCR beta clonotypes were identified. Naive TCR beta clonotypes were estimated from low-frequency clonotypes matched to each donor's FACS-determined naive share, without sorting.

The sample was blood. The rearrangement joined TRBV7-2 to TRBJ1-4, with no reliable assignment of the D segment. The origin of this receptor is a woman between 35 and 50 years old in good health. CDR3 sequence: CASSTQLTTNEKLFF. The base sequence is TGTGCCAGCAGCACTCAACTAACAACTAATGAAAAACTGTTTTTT.